These 10 T cell receptor beta chains originate from one sample sequenced in a study of cytomegalovirus exposure and HLA in healthy donors. Vbeta (60) and Jbeta (13) primers were used in the PCR. The repertoire was sequenced with immunoSEQ multiplex PCR; TCRdb's copy has only in-frame clones and lacks some. The repertoire has about 110,000 clones, approximately 70% of them found once; the top ten carry roughly 5.3%. The source material was PBMCs. These receptors were collected from a woman between 70 and 85 years old in good health and CMV-seropositive.

The rearrangement links TRBV7-2 to TRBJ2-3, with 7 bases matching TRBD2. Germline V gene data show CDR1 as SGHTA and CDR2 as FQGNSA. J was trimmed by 3 bases and V by 0 bases; bases with no gene match: 3. The CDR3 extends over 15 amino acids. CDR3: CASSLASAGTDTQYF. CDR3 coding DNA: TGTGCCAGCAGCTTAGCGTCAGCGGGAACAGATACGCAGTATTTT. Looking up the rest from reference TRBV7-2 and TRBJ2-3 gives the full variable domain: GAGVSQSPSNKVTEKGKDVELRCDPISGHTALYWYRQSLGQGLEFLIYFQGNSAPDKSGLPSDRFSAERTGGSVSTLTIQRTQQEDSAVYLCASSLASAGTDTQYFGPGTRLTVL.

This chain joins TRBV6-5 and TRBJ1-1; no definite D call. Germline V gene data show CDR1 as MNHEY and CDR2 as SVGAGI. This CDR3 is 14 amino acids long. V dropped 3 bases and J dropped 4 bases, with 12 bases sitting between them. CDR3 nucleotides: TGTGCCAGCAGTTATCTTGAGGGTCCCACTGAAGCTTTCTTT. It yields the protein CASSYLEGPTEAFF.

The table lists this clone with a few counts. The chain uses TRBV4-3 and TRBJ2-1; 7 bases fit TRBD2. Germline V gives CDR1 LGHNA, CDR2 YSLEER. Unmatched junction bases numbered 8, after V lost 3 bases and J lost 6 bases. The CDR3 runs 15 residues. CDR3 loop: CASSHGWGGGNEQFF. The CDR3 coding sequence is TGCGCCAGCAGCCACGGCTGGGGGGGAGGCAATGAGCAGTTCTTC.

V gene TRBV6-1 combines with J gene TRBJ2-1; 7 nucleotides match TRBD1. The CDR3 sequence is 11 residues long. The V and J ends lost 6 bases and 8 bases, in that order; junction bases with no gene match: 1. CDR1 is MNHNS, CDR2 SASEGT, per germline. CDR3: CASRTGHEQFF. The CDR3 DNA reads as TGTGCCAGCAGGACAGGGCATGAGCAGTTCTTC.

In DNA, the CDR3 is TGTGCCAGCAGCTCGGGACTAGCGGGGGGTTACGAGCAGTACTTC. Its translation is CASSSGLAGGYEQYF. The chain links TRBV7-6 to TRBJ2-7, with 15 bases lining up with TRBD2. The CDR3 sequence is 15 residues long. V was clipped by 4 bases and J by 4 bases; unmatched bases: 2. Germline assignment: CDR1 SGHVS and CDR2 FNYEAQ.

In this sample, this clone turned up a few times. This sequence joins TRBV30 and TRBJ1-2; the match to TRBD1 covers 11 bases. J lost 4 bases, V lost 6 bases, and 13 bases had no gene match. Germline V gene sequence: CDR1 GTSNPN, CDR2 SVGIG (reference sequence). The CDR3 contains 16 residues. The CDR3 protein is CACKGGGQGAFYGYTF. CDR3 nucleotide sequence: TGTGCCTGTAAGGGGGGAGGACAGGGGGCATTCTATGGCTACACCTTC. The full variable domain, its missing parts supplied by reference TRBV30 and TRBJ1-2, is SQTIHQWPATLVQPVGSPLSLECTVEGTSNPNLYWYRQAAGRGLQLLFYSVGIGQISSEVPQNLSASRPQDRQFILSSKKLLLSDSGFYLCACKGGGQGAFYGYTFGSGTRLTVV.

This clone was counted only a few times. V is TRBV19 and J is TRBJ1-5, with TRBD1 identical over 7 bases. Trimming took 6 bases from V and 2 from J; bases not matched to a gene: 4. The CDR3 is 14 amino acids. Germline CDR1 reads LNHDA; CDR2 reads SQIVND (reference sequence). The CDR3 DNA sequence: TGTGCCAGTAGACGACAGGGCGGCAATCAGCCCCAGCATTTT. Protein sequence: CASRRQGGNQPQHF.

The chain joins TRBV6-5 to TRBJ2-5; D might be TRBD2 (5 bases). The CDR3 consists of 14 residues. Germline CDR1 MNHEY, CDR2 SVGAGI. Deletions cut 0 bases from V and 4 bases from J, with 9 bases between. The DNA of the CDR3 is TGTGCCAGCAGTTACTCGACGGGGAGAGAGACCCAGTACTTC. Its protein is CASSYSTGRETQYF.

This clone was picked up a small number of times. This rearrangement joins TRBV30 to TRBJ1-1, with D possibly TRBD1 on 6 matching bases. This CDR3 has 14 amino acids. Germline V gene data show CDR1 as GTSNPN and CDR2 as SVGIG (reference sequence). V dropped 4 bases and J dropped 0 bases, with 12 bases sitting between them. The CDR3 DNA follows: TGTGCCTGGACCGATTACAGGGTGAACACTGAAGCTTTCTTT. It codes for CAWTDYRVNTEAFF. The full variable domain, its missing parts supplied by reference TRBV30 and TRBJ1-1, is SQTIHQWPATLVQPVGSPLSLECTVEGTSNPNLYWYRQAAGRGLQLLFYSVGIGQISSEVPQNLSASRPQDRQFILSSKKLLLSDSGFYLCAWTDYRVNTEAFFGQGTRLTVV.

The rearrangement links TRBV19 to TRBJ2-3; D possibly corresponds to TRBD1 (6 bases). The CDR3 runs to 14 residues. V was shortened by 10 bases and J by 2 bases, with 16 bases between the two germline ends. Per the germline V gene, CDR1 is LNHDA and CDR2 is SQIVND (reference sequence). DNA for the CDR3: TGTGCCACCAGGGGCGGGTTCCCCACAGATACGCAGTATTTT. It translates to CATRGGFPTDTQYF.